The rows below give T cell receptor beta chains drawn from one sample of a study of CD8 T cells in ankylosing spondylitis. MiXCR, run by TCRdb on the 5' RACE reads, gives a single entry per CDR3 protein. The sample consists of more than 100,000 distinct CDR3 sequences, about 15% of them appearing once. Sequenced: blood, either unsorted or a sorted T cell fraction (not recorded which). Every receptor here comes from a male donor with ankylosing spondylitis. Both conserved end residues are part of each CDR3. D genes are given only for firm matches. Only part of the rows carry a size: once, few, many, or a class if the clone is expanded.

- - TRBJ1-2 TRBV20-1 TGCAGTGCTACTTCAGACTATGGCTACACCTTC CSATSDYGYTF
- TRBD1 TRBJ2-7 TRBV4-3 TGCGCCAGCAGCCAAGCGAGGACAGGGTACGAGCAGTACTTC CASSQARTGYEQYF
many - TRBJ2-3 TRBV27 TGTGCCAGCAGGTACACAGATACGCAGTATTTT CASRYTDTQYF
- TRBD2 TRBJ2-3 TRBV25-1 TGTGCCAGCAGTGTAGCGGGAGGGGCAGATACGCAGTATTTT CASSVAGGADTQYF
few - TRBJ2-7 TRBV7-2 TGTGCCAGCAGCTTAACAGGGCCCCTCGACGAGCAGTACTTC CASSLTGPLDEQYF
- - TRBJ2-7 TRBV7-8 TGTGCCAGCAGCCGCCCCCGGATAAGGGGCTTCGAGCAGTACTTC CASSRPRIRGFEQYF
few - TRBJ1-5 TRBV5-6 TGTGCCAGCAGCTCCGGGACATACCAGCCCCAGCATTTT CASSSGTYQPQHF
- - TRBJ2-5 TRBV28 TGTGCCAGCAGTTTAAGAGGCCGCGAGGCCCAGTACTTC CASSLRGREAQYF
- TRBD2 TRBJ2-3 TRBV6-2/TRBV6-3 TGTGCCAGCCTGGGGAGGGAAAACACAGATACGAAGTATTTT CASLGRENTDTKYF
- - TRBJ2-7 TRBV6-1 TGTGCCAGCACCCACCCGGGGTCCGGCGAGCAGTACTTC CASTHPGSGEQYF
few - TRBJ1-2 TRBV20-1 TGCAGTGCTAGAGATCTAAGTTACTATGGCTACACCTTC CSARDLSYYGYTF
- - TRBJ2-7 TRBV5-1 TGCGCCAGCAGCTTGGGGTGGGGGCCTACCTACGAGCAGTACTTC CASSLGWGPTYEQYF
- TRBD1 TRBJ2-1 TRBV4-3 TGCGCCAGCAGCCAAGTGAGACAGGGAAGCTACAATGAGCAGTTCTTC CASSQVRQGSYNEQFF
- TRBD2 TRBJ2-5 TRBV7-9 TGTGCCAGCAGCTTAATTCGGACCGGGGGGAAGGAGACCCAGTACTTC CASSLIRTGGKETQYF
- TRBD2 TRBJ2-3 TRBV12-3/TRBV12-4 TGTGCCAGCAGTTTTGAAGCGGGACTAAGCACAGATACGCAGTATTTT CASSFEAGLSTDTQYF
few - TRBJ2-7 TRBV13 TGTGCCAGCAGCTTAATAGCGTCCGAGCAGTACTTC CASSLIASEQYF
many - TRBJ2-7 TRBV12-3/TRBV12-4 TGTGCCAGCAGTGCGGACGGCTGGGAGCAGTACTTC CASSADGWEQYF
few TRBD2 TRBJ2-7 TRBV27 TGTGCCAGCAGAGGACTAGCGGGAAGCCACGAGCAGTACTTC CASRGLAGSHEQYF
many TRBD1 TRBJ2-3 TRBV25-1 TGTGCCAGCAGTGACCGCCGGGACAGGGGAAGCACAGATACGCAGTATTTT CASSDRRDRGSTDTQYF
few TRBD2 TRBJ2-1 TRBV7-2 TGTGCCAGCAGCCTCGTAGCGGGAGGGAGCTCCTACAATGAGCAGTTCTTC CASSLVAGGSSYNEQFF
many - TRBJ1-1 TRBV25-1 TGTGCCAGCAGTGAATTTGCTGTGGACACTGAAGCTTTCTTT CASSEFAVDTEAFF
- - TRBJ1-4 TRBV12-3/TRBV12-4 TGTGCCAGCAGCGCGGGGGGGTGGGAAAAACTGTTTTTT CASSAGGWEKLFF
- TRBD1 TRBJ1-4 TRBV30 TGTGCCTGGAGTTGGGGACAGGGGTCTGAAAAACTGTTTTTT CAWSWGQGSEKLFF
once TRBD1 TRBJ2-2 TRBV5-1 TGCGCCAGCAGCTTGGCCCGGTACAACTGGGGGGACAGGTCGAACACCGGGGAGCTGTTTTTT CASSLARYNWGDRSNTGELFF
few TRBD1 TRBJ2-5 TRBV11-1 TGTGCCAGCAGCTCGAGGACAGGGACCTACTCCCAGGGGGAGACCCAGTACTTC CASSSRTGTYSQGETQYF
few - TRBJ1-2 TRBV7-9 TGTGCCAGCAGCTCGCAGGGTTCCTACTATGGCTACACCTTC CASSSQGSYYGYTF
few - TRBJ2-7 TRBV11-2 TGTGCCAGACCCACTGCCATTCCCCCTTACGAGCAGTACTTC CARPTAIPPYEQYF
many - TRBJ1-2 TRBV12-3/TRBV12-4 TGTGCCAGCAGTTTTGTTAACTATGGCTACACCTTC CASSFVNYGYTF
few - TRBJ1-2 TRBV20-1 TGCAGTGCTAGGGAGTCCGAGAGGTATGGCTACACCTTC CSARESERYGYTF
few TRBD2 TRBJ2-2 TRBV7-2 TGTGCCAGCAGCTTACCTAGCGGTCCCATCACCGGGGAGCTGTTTTTT CASSLPSGPITGELFF
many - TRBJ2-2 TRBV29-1 TGCAGCGTTGAATTTTGGTCCGGGGAGCTGTTTTTT CSVEFWSGELFF
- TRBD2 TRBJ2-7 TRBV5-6 TGTGCCAGCAGCCTTCGGGGGGTCTACGAGCAGTACTTC CASSLRGVYEQYF
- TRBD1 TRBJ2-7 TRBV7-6 TGTGCCAGCAGCTTAACAGGGGGCGATATCTACGAGCAGTACTTC CASSLTGGDIYEQYF
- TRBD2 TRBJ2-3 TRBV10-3 TGTGCCATCAGTGAGCGTGTTAGCGGGAGCGCAGATACGCAGTATTTT CAISERVSGSADTQYF
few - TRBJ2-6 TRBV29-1 TGCAGCGTTGTACCTGGAGGGGCCGATCCCTCTGGGGCCAACGTCCTGACTTTC CSVVPGGADPSGANVLTF
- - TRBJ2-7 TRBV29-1 TGCAGCGTTGAAGAGATTTGGGATGGGGTCTACGAGCAGTACTTC CSVEEIWDGVYEQYF
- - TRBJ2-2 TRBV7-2 TGTGCCAGCACCCTACAAGCGTTTTCCACCGGGGAGCTGTTTTTT CASTLQAFSTGELFF
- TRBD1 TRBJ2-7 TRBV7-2 TGTGCCAGCAGCTTAGCGGGACAGGGGTACGAGCAGTACTTC CASSLAGQGYEQYF
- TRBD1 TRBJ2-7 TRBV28 TGTGCCAGCAGTTTCCCCGGGACAGGAGCCTGGGAGCAGTACTTC CASSFPGTGAWEQYF
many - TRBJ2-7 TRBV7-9 TGTGCCAGCAGTAAAGGCCCCTACGAGCAGTACTTC CASSKGPYEQYF
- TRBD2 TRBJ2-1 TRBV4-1 TGCGCCAGCAGCCAAACCGGGACTAACTACAATGAGCAGTTCTTC CASSQTGTNYNEQFF
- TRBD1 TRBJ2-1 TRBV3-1 TGTGCCAGCAGCCAGGAGGGGACAGGTAACAATGAGCAGTTCTTC CASSQEGTGNNEQFF
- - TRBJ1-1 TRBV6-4 TGTGCCAGCAGTGGCGCCGGGGCCACTGAAGCTTTCTTT CASSGAGATEAFF
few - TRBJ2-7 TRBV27 TGTGCCAGCAGTTTAGGCCAGTTCTACGAGCAGTACTTC CASSLGQFYEQYF
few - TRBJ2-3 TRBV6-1 TGTGCCAGCAGAGGGACCTTAACTAGCCGGCCCGGCACAGATACGCAGTATTTT CASRGTLTSRPGTDTQYF
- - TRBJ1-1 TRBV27 TGTGCCACCTTGTCCACAAATGAAGCTTTCTTT CATLSTNEAFF
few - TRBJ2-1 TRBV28 TGTGCCAGCAGTTTATGGGGGATTGAGCAGTTCTTC CASSLWGIEQFF
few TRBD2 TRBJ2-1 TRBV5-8 TGTGCCAGCAGCTTGCTGGCTAGCGGGGTAGATAATGAGCAGTTCTTC CASSLLASGVDNEQFF
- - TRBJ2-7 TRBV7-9 TGTGCCAGCAGCCTGGAGTCACCCGAGCAGTACTTC CASSLESPEQYF
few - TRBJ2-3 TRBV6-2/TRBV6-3 TGTGCCAGCAGTTACCAAGACTTCCCCACAGATACGCAGTATTTT CASSYQDFPTDTQYF
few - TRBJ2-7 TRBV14 TGTGCCAGCAGCGGGTGGGGCGTCTCAGCTTCCTACGAGCAGTACTTC CASSGWGVSASYEQYF
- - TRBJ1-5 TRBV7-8 TGTGCCAGCAGCTTAGCGCAACAGATCACCGCGCCTAATCAGCCCCAGCATTTT CASSLAQQITAPNQPQHF
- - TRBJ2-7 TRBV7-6 TGTGCCAGCAGCTTACGCGGCTCGGGCTACGAGCAGTACTTC CASSLRGSGYEQYF
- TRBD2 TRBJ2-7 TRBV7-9 TGTGCCAGCAGCCCCAGCGGGAACGCCTACGAGCAGTACTTC CASSPSGNAYEQYF
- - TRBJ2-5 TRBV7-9 TGTGCCAGCAGCTTAAACGTCGGGAAAGAGACCCAGTACTTC CASSLNVGKETQYF